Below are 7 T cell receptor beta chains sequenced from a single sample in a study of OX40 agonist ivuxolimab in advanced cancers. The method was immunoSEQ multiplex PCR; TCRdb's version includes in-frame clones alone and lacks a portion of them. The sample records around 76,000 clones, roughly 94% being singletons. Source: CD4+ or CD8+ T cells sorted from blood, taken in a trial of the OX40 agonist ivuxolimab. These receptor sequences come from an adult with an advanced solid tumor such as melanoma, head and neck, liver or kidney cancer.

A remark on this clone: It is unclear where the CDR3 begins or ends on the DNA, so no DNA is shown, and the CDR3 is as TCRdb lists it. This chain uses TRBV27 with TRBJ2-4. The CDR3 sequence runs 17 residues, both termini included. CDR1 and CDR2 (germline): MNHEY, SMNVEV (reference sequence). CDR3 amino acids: CASSTSVGVEAKNIQYF.

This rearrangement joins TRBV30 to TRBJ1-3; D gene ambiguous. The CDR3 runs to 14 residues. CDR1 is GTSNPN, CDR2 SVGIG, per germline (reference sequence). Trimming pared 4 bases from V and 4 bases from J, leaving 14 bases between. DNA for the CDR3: TGTGCCTGGACGAGAGGGTCCAACGGAAACACCATATATTTT. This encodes CAWTRGSNGNTIYF.

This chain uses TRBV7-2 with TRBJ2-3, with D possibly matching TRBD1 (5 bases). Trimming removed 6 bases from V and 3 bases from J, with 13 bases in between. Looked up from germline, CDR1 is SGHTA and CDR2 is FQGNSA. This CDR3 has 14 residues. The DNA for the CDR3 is TGTGCCAGCAGATCAGGGTCTGGGACAGATACGCAGTATTTT. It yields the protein CASRSGSGTDTQYF. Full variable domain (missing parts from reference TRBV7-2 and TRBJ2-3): GAGVSQSPSNKVTEKGKDVELRCDPISGHTALYWYRQSLGQGLEFLIYFQGNSAPDKSGLPSDRFSAERTGGSVSTLTIQRTQQEDSAVYLCASRSGSGTDTQYFGPGTRLTVL.

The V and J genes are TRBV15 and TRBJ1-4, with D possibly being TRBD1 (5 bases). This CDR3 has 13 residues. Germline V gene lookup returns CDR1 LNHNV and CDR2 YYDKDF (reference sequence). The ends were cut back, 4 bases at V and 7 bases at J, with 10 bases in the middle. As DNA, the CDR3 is TGTGCCACCAGCAATAGGAGGGGTGAAAAACTGTTTTTT. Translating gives CATSNRRGEKLFF.

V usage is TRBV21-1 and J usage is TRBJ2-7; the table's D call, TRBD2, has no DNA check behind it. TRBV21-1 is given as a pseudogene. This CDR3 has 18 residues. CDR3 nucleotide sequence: TGTGCCAGCAGCAAAGAAGTTCCACTAGCGGGAGCCCCCTACGAGCAGTACTTC. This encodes CASSKEVPLAGAPYEQYF.

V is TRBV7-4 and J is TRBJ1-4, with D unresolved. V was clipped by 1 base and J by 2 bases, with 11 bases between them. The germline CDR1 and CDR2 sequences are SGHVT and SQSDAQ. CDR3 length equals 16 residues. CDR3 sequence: CASSLVCGVTNEKLFF. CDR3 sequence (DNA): TGTGCCAGCAGCTTAGTGTGTGGGGTTACTAATGAAAAACTGTTTTTT.

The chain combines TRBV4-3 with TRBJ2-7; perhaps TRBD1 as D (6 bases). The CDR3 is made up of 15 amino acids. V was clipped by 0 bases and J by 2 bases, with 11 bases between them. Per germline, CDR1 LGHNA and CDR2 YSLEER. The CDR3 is CASSQDTGWPYEQYF. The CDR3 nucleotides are TGCGCCAGCAGCCAAGATACAGGGTGGCCCTACGAGCAGTACTTC.